A single sample is the source of the 20 T cell receptor beta chains below, sequenced in a study of CD8 T cells in Susac syndrome. RNA, at roughly 0.5 to 1 ug, was reverse transcribed with random hexamers. One entry per CDR3 protein results from TCRdb running MiXCR on the immunoSEQ multiplex PCR reads. The sample contains around 200,000 distinct CDR3 sequences, approximately 95% of which appear only once. The sequenced sample was CD4+ T cells from PBMCs. These receptors all come from a human donor in good health.

The rearrangement uses TRBV20-1 and TRBJ1-6, with D possibly being TRBD1 (6 bases). Germline V gene lookup returns CDR1 DFQATT and CDR2 SNEGSKA (reference sequence). This CDR3 has 14 residues. The ends were cut back, 0 bases at V and 7 bases at J, with 10 bases in the middle. The CDR3 region is CSAREPGANSPLHF. The CDR3 coding sequence is TGCAGTGCTAGAGAACCGGGGGCCAATTCACCCCTCCACTTT.

The chain carries TRBV19 and TRBJ2-1, with D perhaps matching TRBD1 (6 bases). Germline V gene sequence: CDR1 LNHDA, CDR2 SQIVND (reference sequence). The CDR3 has 13 amino acids. V was pared by 1 base and J by 8 bases, with 9 bases between. The CDR3 protein is CASSIVRGDEQFF. The CDR3 coding sequence is TGTGCCAGTAGTATAGTCAGGGGTGATGAGCAGTTCTTC. Drawing the rest from reference TRBV19 and TRBJ2-1, the complete variable domain is DGGITQSPKYLFRKEGQNVTLSCEQNLNHDAMYWYRQDPGQGLRLIYYSQIVNDFQKGDIAEGYSVSREKKESFPLTVTSAQKNPTAFYLCASSIVRGDEQFFGPGTRLTVL.

The V gene is TRBV11-2, the J gene TRBJ2-5; no reliable D call. The length of the CDR3 is 12 residues. In germline, CDR1 is SGHAT, CDR2 FQNNGV. V was cut by 5 bases and J by 5 bases, with 9 bases left in between. CDR3 region: CASSRDLETQYF. The CDR3 nucleotides are TGTGCCAGCAGCCGAGATCTCGAGACCCAGTACTTC.

The J gene is TRBJ2-5, the V gene TRBV12-3 or TRBV12-4; D possibly corresponds to TRBD2 (6 bases). CDR3 size: 16 residues. Trimming shortened V by 2 bases and J by 4 bases, and 17 bases separated the two germline ends. CDR3 bases: TGTGCCAGCAGTTTACGCCTGACTAGGGGAGGAGAGACCCAGTACTTC. Translated: CASSLRLTRGGETQYF.

The rearrangement uses TRBV5-6 and TRBJ2-5, with 10 bases matching TRBD2. This CDR3 has 14 residues. Germline trimming cut 4 bases from V and 5 bases from J; bases unmatched to any gene: 5. Germline V gene data show CDR1 as SGHDT and CDR2 as YYEEEE. The CDR3 spells CASSPLAGNETQYF. CDR3 bases: TGTGCCAGCAGCCCACTAGCGGGGAACGAGACCCAGTACTTC.

This rearrangement joins TRBV9 to TRBJ1-2; unclear D gene. The CDR3 has 15 residues. With 4 bases removed from V and 7 bases from J, the gap between germline ends came to 20 bases. Per germline, CDR1 SGDLS and CDR2 YYNGEE. The CDR3: CASSNRERRLSGYTF. DNA of the CDR3: TGTGCCAGCAGCAACCGGGAAAGGCGTCTATCTGGCTACACCTTC.

The rearrangement links TRBV12-3 or TRBV12-4 to TRBJ2-3; D gene ambiguous. With 1 base removed from V and 2 bases from J, the gap between germline ends came to 7 bases. There are 14 residues in the CDR3. The CDR3 nucleotides read TGTGCCAGCAGTTTAGGTCCGAACACAGATACGCAGTATTTT. Translation gives CASSLGPNTDTQYF.

V usage is TRBV7-9 and J usage is TRBJ1-1, with 7 positions matching TRBD1. Germline V CDR1 and CDR2: SEHNR, FQNEAQ (reference sequence). V was pared by 3 bases and J by 5 bases, with 6 bases of the junction left unmatched. The CDR3 loop spans 14 amino acids. CDR3 loop: CASSLGQGQTEAFF. The CDR3 region has the DNA TGTGCCAGCAGCTTGGGGCAGGGACAGACTGAAGCTTTCTTT.

The V and J genes are TRBV20-1 and TRBJ2-7; 7 bases are a match to TRBD1. Per the germline V gene, CDR1 is DFQATT and CDR2 is SNEGSKA (reference sequence). This CDR3 region has 14 residues. J gave up 2 bases and V 0 bases, and 4 bases lay outside the gene matches. CDR3 region: CSARELTGTYEQYF. CDR3 nucleotide sequence: TGCAGTGCTAGAGAGCTGACAGGGACCTACGAGCAGTACTTC.

The V call is TRBV29-1, the J call TRBJ2-2; D unclear. Per the germline V gene, CDR1 is SQVTM and CDR2 is ANQGSEA. Trimming removed 4 bases from V and 4 bases from J, with 10 bases in between. There are 13 residues in the CDR3. The CDR3 DNA follows: TGCAGCGTTGGGCCTAGTGGCACCGGGGAGCTGTTTTTT. Translated, it gives CSVGPSGTGELFF.

This chain uses TRBV4-3 with TRBJ1-5; 9 bases fit TRBD1. This CDR3 comprises 14 residues. Germline V CDR1 and CDR2: LGHNA, YSLEER. The V and J ends lost 2 bases and 7 bases, in that order; junction bases with no gene match: 3. CDR3 sequence: CASSQTGGEQPQHF. For the CDR3, the DNA is TGCGCCAGCAGCCAAACAGGGGGCGAACAGCCCCAGCATTTT.

J is TRBJ1-1 and V is TRBV9; unclear D gene. Trimming took 0 bases from V and 1 from J, leaving 13 bases between them. This CDR3 contains 16 residues. Germline V gene sequence: CDR1 SGDLS, CDR2 YYNGEE. The DNA of the CDR3 is TGTGCCAGCAGCGTAGGGGCGGCCTTGGGGAACACTGAAGCTTTCTTT. It is translated as CASSVGAALGNTEAFF.

The chain employs TRBV30 and TRBJ2-1, with D perhaps TRBD1 (5 bases). The germline V and J ends were trimmed by 2 bases and 0 bases, with 5 bases remaining between them. Germline values: CDR1 GTSNPN, CDR2 SVGIG (reference sequence). The CDR3 is 13 residues long. The CDR3 sequence is CAWSQGSYNEQFF. The CDR3 DNA is TGTGCCTGGAGTCAGGGCTCCTACAATGAGCAGTTCTTC.

The CDR3: CASSLERGGETQYF. CDR3 bases: TGCGCCAGCAGCTTGGAGCGGGGGGGAGAGACCCAGTACTTC. The J gene is TRBJ2-5, the V gene TRBV5-1; 10 bases line up with TRBD2. This CDR3 contains 14 residues. Looked up from germline, CDR1 is SGHRS and CDR2 is YFSETQ. The J segment lost 4 bases and the V segment lost 0 bases, leaving 0 bases of the junction unmatched.

The chain uses TRBV4-1 and TRBJ1-2; weak D call: TRBD1 (6 bases). The germline CDR1 and CDR2 sequences are MGHRA and YSYEKL. Trimming took 8 bases from V and 4 from J, leaving 17 bases between them. The length of the CDR3 is 14 residues. In nucleotides, the CDR3 is TGCGCCAGCGTTGGGGGGCCTCCTTCCTATGGCTACACCTTC. It yields the protein CASVGGPPSYGYTF.

This clonotype was detected once. This chain uses TRBV20-1 with TRBJ1-2; unclear D gene. The germline V and J ends were trimmed by 1 base and 5 bases, with 14 bases remaining between them. This CDR3 is built from 14 residues. Germline-derived CDR1 and CDR2 are DFQATT and SNEGSKA (reference sequence). The CDR3 loop reads CSARAPSEIYGYTF. CDR3 nucleotides: TGCAGTGCTAGAGCCCCGTCGGAGATTTATGGCTACACCTTC.

The chain employs TRBV27 and TRBJ1-1, with D perhaps TRBD1 (6 bases). Trimming stripped 4 bases from V and 5 bases from J, with 11 bases between. In germline, CDR1 is MNHEY, CDR2 SMNVEV (reference sequence). CDR3 length: 13 residues. Here the CDR3 DNA reads TGTGCCAGCAGTTCCACAGGGCGGACTGAAGCTTTCTTT. It specifies CASSSTGRTEAFF.

This chain links TRBV9 with TRBJ2-1; D not certain. The CDR3 loop spans 15 amino acids. From germline, CDR1 is SGDLS and CDR2 YYNGEE. Trimming left V 3 bases short and J 4 bases short, with 14 bases between. The CDR3 sequence is CASSASPQIYNEQFF. CDR3 sequence (DNA): TGTGCCAGCAGCGCCAGTCCTCAGATTTACAATGAGCAGTTCTTC.

The V gene is TRBV12-3 or TRBV12-4, the J gene TRBJ1-1; 10 bases fit TRBD1. The CDR3 has 14 residues. V lost 5 bases, J lost 3 bases, and 3 bases stayed unmatched. As DNA, the CDR3 is TGTGCCAGCAGTCGACAGGGGGCGGACACTGAAGCTTTCTTT. The encoded protein is CASSRQGADTEAFF.

In DNA, the CDR3 is TGCAGCGCTGTGGACTCCGGCTCCTACGAGCAGTACTTC. This codes for CSAVDSGSYEQYF. This chain uses TRBV29-1 with TRBJ2-7, with D perhaps TRBD2 (5 bases). The CDR3 is 13 residues long. Germline values: CDR1 SQVTM, CDR2 ANQGSEA. Trimming pared 7 bases from V and 0 bases from J, leaving 13 bases between.